This T cell receptor beta chain was captured by sequencing in a study of blood T cell repertoires in COVID-19. Study summary: Samples taken during acute and convalescent COVID-19 were collected in the United States, Italy and Spain.

Profiling relied on immunoSEQ multiplex PCR, and the TCRdb table lists in-frame clones only, not all of them. The data hold roughly 480,000 clones, with 85% to 90% observed a single time. Enrollment of patients from Seattle took place during active infection, with longitudinal follow-up. The V and J ends lost 0 bases and 7 bases, in that order; junction bases with no gene match: 4. Germline CDR1 reads SGHRS; CDR2 reads YFSETQ. The CDR3 totals 14 residues. The clonotype was recovered from a man between 18 and 29 years old with COVID-19, enrolled during active disease. Sequenced sample: peripheral blood. The genes are TRBV5-1 and TRBJ1-1; 9 nucleotides match TRBD1. CDR3 in amino acids: CASSLAWDRVEAFF. CDR3 sequence (DNA): TGCGCCAGCAGCTTGGCCTGGGACAGGGTTGAAGCTTTCTTT.